This entry is about one TCR beta chain. The antigen is undetermined. The data derive from a study of blood T cells in healthy people across ages. Overall study findings and caveats: The study found more naive CD4+ cells and higher diversity in long-lived than aged donors.

There are 13 residues in the CDR3. The germline gives CDR1 SNHLY, CDR2 FYNNEI. V was cut by 10 bases and J by 0 bases, with 12 bases left in between. A sample-barcoded 5' primer and a J-beta primer mix were used in a second PCR of roughly 7 to 11 cycles. Researchers report that each sample yielded at least 3 million CDR3-containing paired-end reads. MiXCR, run by TCRdb on the 5' RACE reads, gives a single entry per CDR3 protein. The repertoire holds around 2 million distinct CDR3 sequences, with about two fifths as singletons. The gene calls are TRBV2 and TRBJ2-5; maybe TRBD1 (6 bases). This clonotype was obtained from a human donor in good health. The specimen sequenced was blood. CDR3 bases: TGTGCCACAACCCGGGACAACCAAGAGACCCAGTACTTC. Protein product: CATTRDNQETQYF.